This is a list of T cell receptor beta chains from one sample in a study of T cells in Graves' hyperthyroidism and ophthalmopathy. TCRdb reprocessed the multiplex PCR reads with MiXCR, giving one entry per CDR3 protein. This sample carries approximately 320,000 distinct CDR3 sequences, roughly 17% of them seen once, and the ten largest clones take around a third. What was sequenced was blood. Source of these receptors: a man younger than 40 with Graves' hyperthyroidism. The CDR3 runs from the conserved cysteine through the conserved F or W. For some rows the clone size is stated as once, few or many, or as a class when expanded; others skip it.

TRBV11-3,many,CASSGYEQFF
TRBV5-4,NA,CASSLAGPTKDEQYF
TRBV7-3,NA,CASSPGEGEKLFF
TRBV3-1,many,CASSQVKGRAQYF
TRBV6-2/TRBV6-3,NA,CASSLGVLPGNTIYF
TRBV6-4,few,CASSESGEGEKLFF
TRBV3-1,few,CASSQEGSGLQNEQFF
TRBV9,many,CASSAVLGGEQFF
TRBV2,many,CASSGVGKEKLFF
TRBV30,many,CAWSGPGSYNEQFF
TRBV24-1,NA,CATRDVGGGCTF
TRBV5-1,many,CASSRALGGVDEQYF
TRBV5-4,many,CASRAWGAGVTDTQYF
TRBV19,NA,CASSNDAYGYTF
TRBV20-1,many,CSARDSGLSYEQYF
TRBV29-1,many,CSVKSAAREYF
TRBV29-1,few,CSVQPVWGSPLEQYF
TRBV5-1,many,CASSPMGNEQFF
TRBV12-3/TRBV12-4,many,CASSQSMAEKLFF
TRBV5-1,many,CASSLGDPYEQYF
TRBV11-2,NA,CASSLRAGGFTTDTQYF
TRBV28,NA,CASNFVGEERAEAFF
TRBV20-1,few,CSANKVGGLSPSYNEQFF
TRBV25-1,few,CASSGYAETQYF
TRBV4-1,few,CASSQVRLSSYNEQFF
TRBV15,many,CATSRGDRAYEQYF
TRBV19,many,CASSGTGNIYGYTF
TRBV19,many,CASSKSTDSYEQYF
TRBV20-1,many,CSVTDIGGTEAFF